A selection of T cell receptor beta chains follows, all from one sample in a study of radiotherapy plus CTLA-4 blockade in lung cancer. Using immunoSEQ multiplex PCR, the repertoire was profiled, and TCRdb retains in-frame clones only, with some absent. This table holds 95,000 to 150,000 clones, about nine tenths found once. The input for sequencing was peripheral blood, taken from a patient treated with radiotherapy plus ipilimumab. The origin of the receptors is a human donor with non-small cell lung cancer that progressed on radiotherapy plus ipilimumab. Both conserved end residues are part of each CDR3. D genes are given only for firm matches. Clone size appears in some rows only: once, few, many, or a class for an expanded clone.

clone_size	v_call	j_call	d_call	cdr3_nt	cdr3_aa
NA	TRBV29-1	TRBJ1-1	NA	TGCAGCGCTAAGACAGGGAACACTGAAGCTTTCTTT	CSAKTGNTEAFF
NA	TRBV10-2	TRBJ1-2	NA	TGCGCCAGCAGGGGGGCCTTGGGTGGCTACACCTTC	CASRGALGGYTF
once	TRBV6-6	TRBJ2-3	NA	TGTGCCAGCAGCTCCGACCTTGACTGGTCCACAGATACGCAGTATTTT	CASSSDLDWSTDTQYF
NA	TRBV4-1	TRBJ2-7	NA	TGCGCCAGCAGGTGGCGGGCCTTGCACTCCTACGAGCAGTACTTC	CASRWRALHSYEQYF
NA	TRBV6-5	TRBJ1-2	NA	TGTGCCAGCAGTGAAGCGGGTTGGGGCTACACCTTC	CASSEAGWGYTF
NA	TRBV15	TRBJ1-1	NA	TGTGCCACCAGCAGAGATCAGGTAGACCTGAACACTGAAGCTTTCTTT	CATSRDQVDLNTEAFF
NA	TRBV11-3	TRBJ2-1	TRBD2	TGTGCCAGCAGCTCCTCCGGGACTAGCGGGTACAATGAGCAGTTCTTC	CASSSSGTSGYNEQFF
once	TRBV15	TRBJ2-3	NA	TGTGCCACCAGCAGAGGTCCCAACAGTGTCGGAGATACGCAGTATTTT	CATSRGPNSVGDTQYF
NA	TRBV2	TRBJ2-1	TRBD2	TGTGCCAGCAGTGCCCGACTAGCGAACGTCGGTGAGCAGTTCTTC	CASSARLANVGEQFF
NA	TRBV5-1	TRBJ2-5	NA	TGCGCCAGCAGCCAACTAGCTCCAGAGACCCAGTACTTC	CASSQLAPETQYF
NA	TRBV6-1	TRBJ1-3	NA	TGTGCCAGCAGTGAAGGGGGTGTCGGAAACACCATATATTTT	CASSEGGVGNTIYF
NA	TRBV11-3	TRBJ1-2	NA	TGTGCCAGCAGCTCTGAGCCCGCACAGGGAGACTATGGCTACACCTTC	CASSSEPAQGDYGYTF
NA	TRBV6-1	TRBJ1-1	NA	TGTGCCAGCAGTGAAGGCAGGGGTAAGAACACTGAAGCTTTCTTT	CASSEGRGKNTEAFF
NA	TRBV9	TRBJ2-5	NA	TGTGCCAGCAGCGTGGGCTGGGACTTCCAAGAGACCCAGTACTTC	CASSVGWDFQETQYF
NA	TRBV27	TRBJ2-1	NA	TGTGCCAGCAGCGTGTCTGAGTACAATGAGCAGTTCTTC	CASSVSEYNEQFF
NA	TRBV7-9	TRBJ1-4	NA	TGTGCCAGCAGCCGGGGGGGCCCGGGGGAAAAACTGTTTTTT	CASSRGGPGEKLFF
NA	TRBV5-1	TRBJ2-5	NA	TGCGCCAGCAGCGCGGGACAGCAAGAGACCCAGTACTTC	CASSAGQQETQYF
NA	TRBV10-3	TRBJ1-1	NA	TGTGCCATCAGTGAATTCCCCGGGAGGGGCACTGAAGCTTTCTTT	CAISEFPGRGTEAFF
NA	TRBV5-1	TRBJ1-3	NA	TGCGCCAGCAGCTTGGTTCAGGGGGGAAACACCATATATTTT	CASSLVQGGNTIYF
once	TRBV18	TRBJ2-6	NA	TGTGCCAGCTCACCCGAGAACGTCCTGACTTTC	CASSPENVLTF
NA	TRBV19	TRBJ2-1	NA	TGTGCCAGCTTAAGGGGGAGAGGTAACAATGAGCAGTTCTTC	CASLRGRGNNEQFF
NA	TRBV5-1	TRBJ2-7	NA	TGCGCCAGCACCCCCGGGGGAGCATTCTCCTACGAGCAGTACTTC	CASTPGGAFSYEQYF
few	TRBV19	TRBJ1-1	NA	TGTGCCAGGCGGCAGCAAGCTTTCTTT	CARRQQAFF
once	TRBV30	TRBJ1-5	NA	TGTGCCTGGAGTGTAGAGACAGCTAATCAGCCCCAGCATTTT	CAWSVETANQPQHF
few	TRBV2	TRBJ2-7	NA	TGTGCCAGCGGCCGGGTCTCTCCCTACGAGCAGTACTTC	CASGRVSPYEQYF
NA	TRBV30	TRBJ1-2	NA	TGTGCCTGGAGTGACCCCGCAACGGGATATGGCTACACCTTC	CAWSDPATGYGYTF
NA	TRBV14	TRBJ2-1	NA	TGTGCCAGCAGCCAAGTTCTTTTCGGGGAGCAGTTCTTC	CASSQVLFGEQFF
NA	TRBV2	TRBJ1-1	NA	TGTGCCAGCAGTGTGCTGGCCACTGAAGCTTTCTTT	CASSVLATEAFF
NA	TRBV12-5	TRBJ2-5	TRBD2	TGTGCTAGTCAGATAGCGGGAGGGCCAGGGGAGACCCAGTACTTC	CASQIAGGPGETQYF
NA	TRBV9	TRBJ1-4	TRBD1	TGTGCCAGCAGCCATGCAGACAGGGCTAATGAAAAACTGTTTTTT	CASSHADRANEKLFF
NA	TRBV9	TRBJ2-2	TRBD2	TGTGCCAGCAGCGCGAAGATGGGACTAAACACCGGGGAGCTGTTTTTT	CASSAKMGLNTGELFF
NA	TRBV7-2	TRBJ2-3	NA	TGTGCCAGCAGCCTTAGGTCTCCGCGGGATACGCAGTATTTT	CASSLRSPRDTQYF
NA	TRBV5-1	TRBJ2-5	NA	TGCGCCAGCAGCTCCCAAGAGACCCAGTACTTC	CASSSQETQYF
NA	TRBV6-5	TRBJ1-1	TRBD1	TGTGCCAGCAGACCTCGTGACAGGGGTGTAACTGAAGCTTTCTTT	CASRPRDRGVTEAFF
NA	TRBV7-2	TRBJ2-7	NA	TGTGCCAGCAGCTTACGTCGGGCAGGGTTGGGAGAGCAGTACTTC	CASSLRRAGLGEQYF
NA	TRBV5-1	TRBJ1-1	NA	TGCGCCAGCAGCTTGGCTCCGAACACTGAAGCTTTCTTT	CASSLAPNTEAFF
once	TRBV7-2	TRBJ1-2	NA	TGTGCCAGCAGCCCGGACAGAGGCGGCTACACCTTC	CASSPDRGGYTF
NA	TRBV27	TRBJ1-1	TRBD1	TGTGCCAGCAGTTTACGGACAGGGAAGGCCTACGAGGAGAACACTGAAGCTTTCTTT	CASSLRTGKAYEENTEAFF
NA	TRBV21-1	TRBJ1-2	NA	TGTGCCAGCAGCCCGAGCAGGCGAAGGTATGGCTACACCTTC	CASSPSRRRYGYTF
NA	TRBV7-9	TRBJ2-1	NA	TGTGCCAGCAGCTTAGTAACCTTGGGGGTGGACAATGAGCAGTTCTTC	CASSLVTLGVDNEQFF
once	TRBV7-8	TRBJ2-1	TRBD2	TGTGCCAGCAGCTCGGGACTAGCGGACGGGGTGAATGAGCAGTTCTTC	CASSSGLADGVNEQFF
NA	TRBV5-4	TRBJ2-5	NA	TGTGCCAGCAGCTCAACTAGCTCCGTAGAGACCCAGTACTTC	CASSSTSSVETQYF
NA	TRBV27	TRBJ1-2	NA	TGTGCCAGCAGTTTATTGGCAGGGGTTAACTATGGCTACACCTTC	CASSLLAGVNYGYTF
NA	TRBV4-2	TRBJ2-3	TRBD2	TGTGCCAGCAGCCCAGAACTAGCGGGAGTAGGCACAGATACGCAGTATTTT	CASSPELAGVGTDTQYF
NA	TRBV5-8	TRBJ1-5	NA	TGTGCCAGCAGCTTGGGACAGCTATTAGGCAATCAGCCCCAGCATTTT	CASSLGQLLGNQPQHF
NA	TRBV5-1	TRBJ2-7	TRBD1	TGCGCCAGCAGCTTAGGGACAGGGGACGGGGAGCAGTACTTC	CASSLGTGDGEQYF
NA	TRBV11-2	TRBJ2-7	TRBD1	TGTGCCAGCAGCAAACGATTTGAACAGGGGCCCTACGAGCAGTACTTC	CASSKRFEQGPYEQYF
NA	TRBV6-1	TRBJ1-3	NA	TGTGCCAGCATGATGAGAAACACCATATATTTT	CASMMRNTIYF
NA	TRBV5-1	TRBJ2-7	NA	TGCGCCAGCAGCTTGCGGAGGGCCTACGAGCAGTACTTC	CASSLRRAYEQYF
NA	TRBV6-5	TRBJ2-5	NA	TGTGCCAGCAGTTACTTCCAGGGTCGAGAGACCCAGTACTTC	CASSYFQGRETQYF
NA	TRBV5-1	TRBJ1-3	NA	TGCGCCAGCAGCTTGAGTGGGTCAATGTTCTCTGGAAACACCATATATTTT	CASSLSGSMFSGNTIYF
NA	TRBV2	TRBJ1-5	NA	TGTGCCAGCAGCTACGGCCTCCTGGGCAATCAGCCCCAGCATTTT	CASSYGLLGNQPQHF
NA	TRBV5-3	TRBJ1-1	TRBD1	TGTGCCAGAAGCCGTCCAGGGGGCGCGGGGAACACTGAAGCTTTCTTT	CARSRPGGAGNTEAFF